This TCR beta chain was sequenced during a study of T cells after somatic rescue of genetic block. TCRdb's table, derived via immunoSEQ multiplex PCR, lists solely in-frame clones and lacks some. The data show about 15,000 clones, roughly two thirds seen once. Germline-derived CDR1 and CDR2 are SEHNR and FQNEAQ (reference sequence). V lost 1 base to trimming and J lost 3 bases; unmatched junction nucleotides: 1. The CDR3 sequence is 15 residues long. The rearrangement uses TRBV7-9 and TRBJ1-5, with 9 bases aligning to TRBD1. Sequencing input: peripheral blood mononuclear cells (PBMCs). The sequence was obtained from a man aged 18 to 30. DNA for the CDR3: TGTGCCAGCAGCTTAGGGGACAGGGTCAATCAGCCCCAGCATTTT. It specifies CASSLGDRVNQPQHF.